This T cell receptor (beta chain) was captured by sequencing in a study of T cell responses to AZD1222 COVID-19 vaccine. Study outcomes and limitations: The study found Spike-specific TCR breadth and depth rose after two AZD1222 doses. Reportedly, nearly half the spike-specific TCRs target unmutated variant regions.

The germline V gene has CDR1 LGHDT and CDR2 YNNKEL (reference sequence). This CDR3 has 15 amino acids. V dropped 0 bases and J dropped 3 bases, with 11 bases sitting between them. As for this clone: Its antigen remains unknown.

Only in-frame clones appear in the TCRdb table, and some are missing; sequencing was by immunoSEQ multiplex PCR. The sample lists about 130,000 clones; approximately 88% were seen once. The sequence was obtained from an adult in good health. The V call is TRBV3-1 (or the pseudogene TRBV3-2), the J call TRBJ1-2; D remains unclear. Sequencing used peripheral blood, obtained on day 0 of AZD1222 vaccination. The CDR3 DNA is TGTGCCAGCAGCCAAGATTCCCGAACCCACTATGGCTACACCTTC. It encodes CASSQDSRTHYGYTF.